The 14 T cell receptor beta chains in this list originate from one sample, sequenced in a study of monozygotic twins with cystic fibrosis. Here immunoSEQ multiplex PCR was the method, and the copy in TCRdb shows in-frame clones only, minus some. Of about 20,000 clones in the sample, around 97% were seen once. Sequencing used blood. These TCRs come from a woman in her twenties or thirties with cystic fibrosis.

V usage is TRBV7-9 and J usage is TRBJ2-1; D call uncertain. The CDR3 extends over 11 amino acids. The V end was cut by 5 bases, the J end by 6 bases, with 5 bases between. Germline loops: CDR1 SEHNR, CDR2 FQNEAQ (reference sequence). The CDR3 bases are TGTGCCAGCAGCCCCCGCAATGAGCAGTTCTTC. Protein product: CASSPRNEQFF. The variable domain in full, completed from reference TRBV7-9 and TRBJ2-1, reads DTGVSQNPRHKITKRGQNVTFRCDPISEHNRLYWYRQTLGQGPEFLTYFQNEAQLEKSRLLSDRFSAERPKGSFSTLEIQRTEQGDSAMYLCASSPRNEQFFGPGTRLTVL.

This chain uses TRBV6-1 with TRBJ2-7; D gene ambiguous. The V gene's germline CDR1 is MNHNS and CDR2 SASEGT. The CDR3 spans 11 residues. V gave up 5 bases and J gave up 9 bases, with 11 bases separating them. In DNA form, the CDR3 reads TGTGCCAGCAGTCCCGCGTGGGGGCAGTACTTC. It is translated as CASSPAWGQYF.

The V call is TRBV9, the J call TRBJ2-5; D is undetermined. V dropped 4 bases and J dropped 3 bases, with 10 bases sitting between them. This CDR3 spans 13 amino acids. The germline V gene has CDR1 SGDLS and CDR2 YYNGEE. The CDR3 region is CASSLRHKETQYF. CDR3 sequence (DNA): TGTGCCAGCAGCCTGAGACATAAAGAGACCCAGTACTTC. The whole variable domain, filled in from reference TRBV9 and TRBJ2-5, reads DSGVTQTPKHLITATGQRVTLRCSPRSGDLSVYWYQQSLDQGLQFLIQYYNGEERAKGNILERFSAQQFPDLHSELNLSSLELGDSALYFCASSLRHKETQYFGPGTRLLVL.

The CDR3 nucleotides are TGTGCCAGCAGCCTGGACACGACCTTGGGCGAGCAGTACTTC. Translation gives CASSLDTTLGEQYF. J is TRBJ2-7 and V is TRBV7-9, with TRBD1 as a possible D gene (5 bases). Germline CDR1 and CDR2: SEHNR and FQNEAQ (reference sequence). CDR3 length: 14 residues. Trimming took 5 bases from V and 6 from J, leaving 17 bases between them.

V and J are TRBV7-9 and TRBJ2-1; no reliable D call. The CDR3 has 12 residues. Germline V gene data show CDR1 as SEHNR and CDR2 as FQNEAQ (reference sequence). Trimming stripped 5 bases from V and 10 bases from J, with 12 bases between. The CDR3 here is CASSEDLWEQFF. DNA of the CDR3: TGTGCCAGCAGCGAGGACCTTTGGGAGCAGTTCTTC.

The genes are TRBV25-1 and TRBJ1-2; D not resolved. V was shortened by 2 bases and J by 2 bases, with 6 bases between the two germline ends. The CDR3 length is 13 residues. In germline, CDR1 is MGHDK, CDR2 SYGVNS. The CDR3 spells CASSESGNYGYTF. Here the CDR3 DNA reads TGTGCCAGCAGTGAAAGTGGGAACTATGGCTACACCTTC.

The chain links TRBV6-5 to TRBJ2-3, with D maybe TRBD2 (6 bases). This CDR3 comprises 14 residues. Germline loops: CDR1 MNHEY, CDR2 SVGAGI. V was pared by 7 bases and J by 0 bases, with 11 bases between. CDR3 bases: TGTGCCAGCACGGAGGGGACTAGCACAGATACGCAGTATTTT. Translating gives CASTEGTSTDTQYF.

This chain uses TRBV5-5 with TRBJ2-1; D possibly corresponds to TRBD2 (5 bases). CDR3 length: 14 amino acids. Per germline, CDR1 SGHKS and CDR2 YYEKEE (reference sequence). Trimming took off 0 bases at V and 7 bases at J, with 11 bases between the two ends. In DNA form, the CDR3 reads TGTGCCAGCAGCTTGGAACTAGGTATAAATGAGCAGTTCTTC. Its protein is CASSLELGINEQFF.

The chain carries TRBV7-9 and TRBJ2-5, with TRBD1 matching over 8 bases. CDR3 length: 16 residues. Trimming at V came to 4 bases and at J to 5 bases, leaving 12 bases not matched to a gene. CDR1 and CDR2 from the germline V gene are SEHNR and FQNEAQ (reference sequence). CDR3 coding DNA: TGTGCCAGCAGCTCCCGGGACAGGCCCATCGGGGAGACCCAGTACTTC. Translating gives CASSSRDRPIGETQYF.

The chain recombines TRBV5-8 with TRBJ2-2, with D maybe TRBD2 (6 bases). Per germline, CDR1 SGHTS and CDR2 YDEGEE. V dropped 2 bases and J dropped 0 bases, with 14 bases sitting between them. The CDR3 has 17 amino acids. The CDR3 DNA sequence: TGTGCCAGCAGCTTTGGGTTCGCGGGGCCGAACACCGGGGAGCTGTTTTTT. This translates into CASSFGFAGPNTGELFF.

The count of this clone is one. The chain couples TRBV6-5 to TRBJ2-7, with TRBD1 matching 7 bases. The V segment lost 2 bases and the J segment 7 bases; nucleotides outside the gene matches: 8. Germline lookup yields CDR1 MNHEY and CDR2 SVGAGI. The length of the CDR3 is 14 residues. CDR3: CASSYHRQGGEQYF. In nucleotides, the CDR3 is TGTGCCAGCAGTTACCACAGACAGGGCGGTGAGCAGTACTTC.

CDR3 bases: TGTGCCAGCAGCGGACCCCGGGGGCTAGCGCGGCGCACCGGGGAGCTGTTTTTT. Its translation: CASSGPRGLARRTGELFF. The rearrangement joins TRBV9 to TRBJ2-2, with D perhaps matching TRBD1 or TRBD2 (6 bases each). The CDR3 runs to 18 residues. V was pared by 3 bases and J by 4 bases, with 22 bases between. Germline V gives CDR1 SGDLS, CDR2 YYNGEE.

The V call is TRBV19, the J call TRBJ1-5; no clear D. V was trimmed by 7 bases and J by 7 bases, leaving 17 bases between them. The germline CDR1 and CDR2 sequences are LNHDA and SQIVND (reference sequence). The CDR3 runs to 14 residues. The CDR3 sequence is CASNDRVGSQPQHF. The CDR3 DNA reads TGTGCCAGTAACGATAGGGTGGGGTCCCAGCCCCAGCATTTT.

The chain joins TRBV23-1 to TRBJ2-1; TRBD1 agrees at 8 bases. TRBV23-1 has ORF status, its function being uncertain. The CDR3 runs to 12 residues. The junction had 9 bases not matched to a gene; V was cut back by 7 bases and J by 13 bases. The CDR3 sequence is CASTDRDTEQFF. In nucleotides, the CDR3 is TGCGCCAGCACGGACAGGGACACAGAACAGTTCTTC.